The 9 T cell receptor beta chains below all came from one sample that was sequenced in a study of blood T cell repertoires in COVID-19. Profiling relied on immunoSEQ multiplex PCR, and the TCRdb table lists in-frame clones only, not all of them. Altogether around 100,000 clones are present, 75% to 90% being singletons, with the ten largest covering roughly 13%. The material sequenced was peripheral blood. The receptors were sampled from a human donor in a cohort sampled during active or convalescent COVID-19.

The chain recombines TRBV12-5 with TRBJ1-6, with no clear D. CDR3 size: 12 residues. Germline V gene data show CDR1 as LGHNT and CDR2 as FRNRAP. The V and J ends lost 8 bases and 9 bases respectively, with 11 bases between them. The CDR3 is CASSESRSPLHF. CDR3 nucleotides: TGTGCTAGTTCGGAGTCACGTTCACCCCTCCACTTT.

The chain combines TRBV7-3 with TRBJ2-2; 8 nucleotides match TRBD2. Germline lookup yields CDR1 SGHTA and CDR2 FQGTGA. This CDR3 is built from 15 residues. V dropped 5 bases and J dropped 3; count of bases not matched to a gene: 5. The chain's CDR3 is CASSHSGVDTGELFF. In nucleotides, the CDR3 is TGTGCCAGCAGCCATAGCGGGGTGGACACCGGGGAGCTGTTTTTT.

J is TRBJ1-4 and V is TRBV18; 8 nucleotides align to TRBD1. V lost 3 bases, J lost 5 bases, and 2 bases stayed unmatched. Germline lookup yields CDR1 KGHSH and CDR2 LQKENI. The CDR3 runs to 14 residues. CDR3 in DNA: TGTGCCAGCTCACCGGGACAGGCAAATGAAAAACTGTTTTTT. It translates to CASSPGQANEKLFF.

The genes are TRBV5-6 and TRBJ2-1; 7 bases line up with TRBD2. Germline lookup yields CDR1 SGHDT and CDR2 YYEEEE. V dropped 9 bases and J dropped 0; count of bases not matched to a gene: 9. The CDR3 contains 15 residues. The CDR3 DNA reads TGTGCCACCTGGGAGGGGCCGAGCTCCTACAATGAGCAGTTCTTC. Translated: CATWEGPSSYNEQFF.

V is TRBV14 and J is TRBJ2-5; possible D gene TRBD2, 5 bases. Trimming removed 0 bases from V and 2 bases from J, with 13 bases in between. CDR3 size: 16 residues. Germline CDR1 reads SGHDN; CDR2 reads FVKESK. The CDR3 protein is CASSQDSRGRQETQYF. The CDR3 region has the DNA TGTGCCAGCAGCCAAGATTCTCGGGGAAGGCAAGAGACCCAGTACTTC.

The V and J genes are TRBV25-1 and TRBJ1-4; TRBD1 might be the D (5 bases). CDR3 length equals 17 residues. Per germline, CDR1 MGHDK and CDR2 SYGVNS. Trimming removed 2 bases at V and 4 bases at J, with 17 bases between. The DNA for the CDR3 is TGTGCCAGCAGTGAAGGCAGGGTTGCGGATGTTAATGAAAAACTGTTTTTT. Residues: CASSEGRVADVNEKLFF.

The chain links TRBV29-1 to TRBJ1-1, with 9 bases fitting TRBD1. This CDR3 has 12 amino acids. Germline trimming cut 7 bases from V and 5 bases from J; bases unmatched to any gene: 5. Germline values: CDR1 SQVTM, CDR2 ANQGSEA. The CDR3 DNA reads as TGCAGCGCCGGGACAGGGAGGACTGAAGCTTTCTTT. Translated, it gives CSAGTGRTEAFF.

The rearrangement links TRBV6-1 to TRBJ1-5; D uncertain. Germline CDR1 is MNHNS and CDR2 is SASEGT. The length of the CDR3 is 15 residues. Trimming removed 2 bases at V and 4 bases at J, with 12 bases between. DNA for the CDR3: TGTGCCAGCAGTGAACCTCAGGAAGTTAATCAGCCCCAGCATTTT. Its protein is CASSEPQEVNQPQHF.

This chain links TRBV19 with TRBJ1-4; D is unresolved. Deletions cut 5 bases from V and 7 bases from J, with 17 bases between. The CDR3 totals 15 residues. In germline, CDR1 is LNHDA, CDR2 SQIVND (reference sequence). This CDR3 reads CASSRNSPHGEKLFF. In DNA form, the CDR3 reads TGTGCCAGTAGTCGAAACAGTCCCCACGGTGAAAAACTGTTTTTT.